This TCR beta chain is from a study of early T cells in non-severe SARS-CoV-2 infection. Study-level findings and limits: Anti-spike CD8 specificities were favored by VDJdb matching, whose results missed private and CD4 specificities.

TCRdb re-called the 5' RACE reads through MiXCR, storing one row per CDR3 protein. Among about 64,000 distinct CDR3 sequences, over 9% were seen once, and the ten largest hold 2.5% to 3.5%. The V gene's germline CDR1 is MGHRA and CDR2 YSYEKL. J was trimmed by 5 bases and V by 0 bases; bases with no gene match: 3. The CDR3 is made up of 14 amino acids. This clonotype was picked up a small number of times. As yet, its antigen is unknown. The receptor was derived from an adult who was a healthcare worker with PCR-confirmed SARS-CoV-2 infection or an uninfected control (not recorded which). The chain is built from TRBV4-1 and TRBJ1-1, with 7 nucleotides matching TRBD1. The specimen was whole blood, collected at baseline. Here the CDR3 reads CASSQETGITEAFF. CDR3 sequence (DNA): TGCGCCAGCAGCCAAGAGACAGGGATAACTGAAGCTTTCTTT.